These 9 T cell receptor beta chains were all obtained from the same sample, sequenced in a study of cytomegalovirus exposure and HLA in healthy donors. PCR primers comprised 60 Vbeta and 13 Jbeta primers. TCRdb's table, derived via immunoSEQ multiplex PCR, lists solely in-frame clones and lacks some. In the table there are some 80,000 clones, less than 85% of which are singletons. The sequencing input was PBMCs. The origin of the receptors is a human donor in good health.

The chain recombines TRBV7-2 with TRBJ2-3, with D perhaps TRBD2 (5 bases). Germline V CDR1 and CDR2: SGHTA, FQGNSA. The V gene lost 8 bases and the J gene lost 2 bases, with 14 bases spanning the gap. This CDR3 is 14 amino acids long. The CDR3 is CASAPGLSTDTQYF. CDR3 DNA: TGTGCCAGCGCCCCCGGACTCTCCACAGATACGCAGTATTTT.

The genes are TRBV5-6 and TRBJ1-2; the match to TRBD1 covers 7 bases. V lost 4 bases, J lost 0 bases, and 15 bases stayed unmatched. Germline V lookup: CDR1 SGHDT, CDR2 YYEEEE. This CDR3 has 18 amino acids. The DNA for the CDR3 is TGTGCCAGCAGCCAGGGGGACGGGCAGGGAGAATCTAACTATGGCTACACCTTC. It is translated as CASSQGDGQGESNYGYTF.

V and J are TRBV18 and TRBJ2-1, with D possibly TRBD1 on 5 matching bases. CDR1 and CDR2 (germline): KGHSH, LQKENI. V was shortened by 2 bases and J by 11 bases, with 7 bases between the two germline ends. There are 11 residues in the CDR3. This chain's CDR3 is CASSPRTKQFF. The DNA for the CDR3 is TGTGCCAGCTCACCAAGGACAAAGCAGTTCTTC.

The chain is built from TRBV4-3 and TRBJ1-2; no definite D call. V was clipped by 0 bases and J by 8 bases, with 16 bases between them. The CDR3 runs to 15 residues. The germline V gene encodes CDR1 LGHNA and CDR2 YSLEER. The CDR3 bases are TGCGCCAGCAGCCAAGAAAGCGGGCCGGCGGAGGGCTACACCTTC. It yields the protein CASSQESGPAEGYTF.

The J gene is TRBJ1-1, the V gene TRBV5-4; TRBD1 aligns across 9 bases. The CDR3 totals 15 residues. Germline V lookup: CDR1 SGHNT, CDR2 YYREEE (reference sequence). Losses at the gene ends were 4 bases for V and 8 bases for J; bases not matched to a gene: 12. Here the CDR3 DNA reads TGTGCCAGCAGCCCTTGGACAGGGGTGCTGACGGAAGCTTTCTTT. This gives the protein CASSPWTGVLTEAFF. Based on the CDR3 plus reference TRBV5-4 and TRBJ1-1, the full variable domain is ETGVTQSPTHLIKTRGQQVTLRCSSQSGHNTVSWYQQALGQGPQFIFQYYREEENGRGNFPPRFSGLQFPNYSSELNVNALELDDSALYLCASSPWTGVLTEAFFGQGTRLTVV.

This chain uses TRBV19 with TRBJ1-4; tentative D call: TRBD1 (6 bases). V lost 5 bases to trimming and J lost 8 bases, with 18 bases between them. The CDR3 totals 15 residues. Germline V gene sequence: CDR1 LNHDA, CDR2 SQIVND (reference sequence). CDR3 sequence: CASSPTEQGGEKLFF. For the CDR3, the DNA is TGTGCCAGTAGTCCAACGGAACAGGGTGGCGAAAAACTGTTTTTT. The whole variable domain, remainder taken from reference TRBV19 and TRBJ1-4, is DGGITQSPKYLFRKEGQNVTLSCEQNLNHDAMYWYRQDPGQGLRLIYYSQIVNDFQKGDIAEGYSVSREKKESFPLTVTSAQKNPTAFYLCASSPTEQGGEKLFFGSGTQLSVL.

This sequence joins TRBV5-6 and TRBJ2-2; the match to TRBD1 covers 9 bases. The CDR3 contains 16 residues. Germline assignment: CDR1 SGHDT and CDR2 YYEEEE. The J segment lost 5 bases and the V segment lost 2 bases, leaving 7 bases of the junction unmatched. The CDR3: CASSFWDRDKTGELFF. In nucleotides, the CDR3 is TGTGCCAGCAGCTTTTGGGACAGGGACAAAACCGGGGAGCTGTTTTTT.

The CDR3 nucleotides read TGTGCCAGCAGCGCAACAGAAGAGATGAACACTGAAGCTTTCTTT. It encodes CASSATEEMNTEAFF. The chain employs TRBV5-6 and TRBJ1-1; the D is unclear. CDR3 length: 15 residues. The V end was cut by 4 bases, the J end by 0 bases, with 13 bases between. Germline V gives CDR1 SGHDT, CDR2 YYEEEE.

The chain couples TRBV2 to TRBJ1-2; TRBD1 agrees at 8 bases. The CDR3 extends over 15 amino acids. CDR1 SNHLY and CDR2 FYNNEI come from the germline V gene. The V and J ends lost 7 bases and 7 bases, in that order; junction bases with no gene match: 14. This CDR3 is CASIAMDRERAGYTF. The CDR3 DNA follows: TGTGCCAGCATCGCCATGGACAGGGAGCGAGCTGGCTACACCTTC.